This T cell receptor beta chain was sequenced in a study of long-term antiretroviral therapy in people with HIV. CDR1 is SGHRS and CDR2 is YFSETQ in the germline V gene. The CDR3 loop spans 16 amino acids. J was trimmed by 2 bases and V by 0 bases; bases with no gene match: 4. Sequencing relied on immunoSEQ assay v3.0, run at survey level. TCRdb keeps only in-frame clones here, not all; method: immunoSEQ multiplex PCR. The sample lists approximately 29,000 clones, roughly 87% seen once, with 10% to 15% in the top ten. The gene calls are TRBV5-1 and TRBJ2-1; 8 bases agree with TRBD2. The sequence was obtained from a young man with HIV. The material sequenced was unsorted PBMCs, taken 1.1 years after starting antiretroviral therapy. The CDR3 protein is CASSLEERGTYNEQFF. The DNA of the CDR3 is TGCGCCAGCAGCTTGGAGGAGCGGGGGACCTACAATGAGCAGTTCTTC.